The clone carrying this T cell receptor (beta chain) showed up just a few times. Antigen: not known. Quantitative molecular-barcoded 5'-RACE generated the TCR beta libraries. TCRdb analysed the 5' RACE reads with MiXCR anew, one entry per CDR3 protein. Of tens of thousands of distinct CDR3 sequences listed, around 8.3% are singletons. This entry comes from a study of CD8 T cells in ankylosing spondylitis. Study-wide results and caveats: Relatively scarce in peripheral blood, disease-linked clones were CD8+. Significant enrichment of disease-linked clones was reported in matched ankylosing spondylitis synovial fluid. In ankylosing spondylitis blood, a motif of roughly eight highly homologous TCR beta variants appeared characteristic. Earlier studies detected some motif variants in reactive arthritis synovial fluid and blood.

CDR1 and CDR2 (germline): DFQATT, SNEGSKA (reference sequence). The CDR3 runs 11 residues. V gene TRBV20-1 combines with J gene TRBJ2-1; no definite D call. The sequence was obtained from a male donor with ankylosing spondylitis. Sequencing was done on a sample of blood, either unsorted or a sorted T cell fraction (not recorded which). The CDR3: CSRRRLGEQFF. CDR3 sequence (DNA): TGCTCCCGACGACGGCTCGGTGAGCAGTTCTTC.